This TCR beta chain was observed in a study of control samples from healthy donors and cancer patients. V gave up 6 bases and J gave up 2 bases; unmatched junction bases: 4. Germline V gives CDR1 MRHNA, CDR2 SNTAGT. CDR3 length: 16 residues. Clones were sequenced by immunoSEQ multiplex PCR, and TCRdb holds only the in-frame ones, with some missing. The table lists about 140,000 clones, 90% to 95% of them singletons, with around 13% in the top ten. The sample comprised blood. This sequence originates from a man in his forties in good health. The chain is built from TRBV6-4 and TRBJ1-4, with TRBD1 identical over 12 bases. Here the CDR3 DNA reads TGTGCCAGCAGGACCGGGACAGGGGGCACTAATGAAAAACTGTTTTTT. Its protein product is CASRTGTGGTNEKLFF.